This T cell receptor beta chain was captured in a study of blood T cell repertoires in COVID-19. Looking at the study overall: The United States, Italy and Spain supplied acute and convalescent COVID-19 samples. PBMCs, B-cell-depleted T cells, or T cells were the source of the cDNA or gDNA that made up the material.

In the original workflow: Researchers report that nucleated cell counts were estimated from reference gene primer amplification. Using immunoSEQ multiplex PCR, the repertoire was profiled, and TCRdb retains in-frame clones only, with some absent. V, J and clone size are those of that table, while D and trimming were read from the DNA. This sample yields 140,000 or so clones, of which 79% are seen a single time; about 9% belongs to the top ten. The CDR3 covers 13 residues. The ends lost 10 bases at V and 9 bases at J; junction bases unmatched: 7. Material for sequencing was peripheral blood. The sequence derives from a man in his fifties or sixties with active or convalescent COVID-19. The chain combines TRBV12-3 or TRBV12-4 with TRBJ2-1; 12 bases fit TRBD1. This chain's CDR3 is CANRGQGAGEQFF. Here the CDR3 DNA reads TGTGCCAACCGGGGACAGGGGGCTGGTGAGCAGTTCTTC.